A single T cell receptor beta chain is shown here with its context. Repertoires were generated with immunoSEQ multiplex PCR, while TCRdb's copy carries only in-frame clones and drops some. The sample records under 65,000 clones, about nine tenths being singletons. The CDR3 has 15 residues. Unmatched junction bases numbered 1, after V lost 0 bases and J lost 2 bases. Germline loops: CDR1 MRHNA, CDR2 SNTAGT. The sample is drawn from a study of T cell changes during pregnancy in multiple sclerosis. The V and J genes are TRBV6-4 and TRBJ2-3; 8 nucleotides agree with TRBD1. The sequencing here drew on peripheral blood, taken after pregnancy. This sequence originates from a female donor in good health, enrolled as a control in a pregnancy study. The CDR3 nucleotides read TGTGCCAGCAGTGACTCCAGGGGGCACACAGATACGCAGTATTTT. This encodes CASSDSRGHTDTQYF.